This TCR beta chain was found in a study of T cells in Graves' hyperthyroidism and ophthalmopathy. Notes on the study in general: Appearing also in blood were most of the thyroid clonotypes expanded above 0.001.

The TCR beta CDR3 regions underwent amplification using RNA transcripts as the source. HTBI primers were used for first-round RT-PCR of the TCR CDR3. Using its own MiXCR run on the multiplex PCR reads, TCRdb lists one record per CDR3 protein. The repertoire holds roughly 570,000 distinct CDR3 sequences, around 42% seen once, with about 8% in the top ten. In regard to this clonotype: Its matching antigen is unknown.

Germline V gene lookup returns CDR1 SGHVT and CDR2 SQSDAQ. Trimming left V 2 bases short and J 14 bases short, with 13 bases between. This CDR3 has 12 residues. This clonotype was sampled from a woman aged 18-29 years with Graves' hyperthyroidism. The chain links TRBV7-4 to TRBJ1-5; D not certain. The sample comprised peripheral blood or thyroid tissue (not recorded which). The CDR3 nucleotides are TGTGCCAGCAGCTTACGGGAGGGCCAAGAGCATTTT. It encodes CASSLREGQEHF.